The present entry profiles one T cell receptor (beta chain) with its context. Its antigen is undetermined. Six replicates per PBMC sample, mostly from roughly 450 ng of genomic DNA. The method was immunoSEQ multiplex PCR; TCRdb's version includes in-frame clones alone and lacks a portion of them. The top ten hold roughly 2.5% of the sample, which has approximately 15,000 clones, roughly three quarters seen once. The record originates from a study of neoadjuvant anti-PD-1 for oral cavity cancer. Study results and caveats: Each response group had just a few patients in TCR analyses.

The sample's time point: after neoadjuvant nivolumab, at surgical resection. No culture or expansion preceded analysis of these blood cells. CDR1 is GTSNPN, CDR2 SVGIG, per germline (reference sequence). CDR3 length equals 13 residues. The V segment lost 6 bases and the J segment 8 bases; nucleotides outside the gene matches: 9. This sample comprised PBMCs, obtained after nivolumab (anti-PD-1) treatment. This receptor was identified in a person aged 40-85 years with oral cavity squamous cell carcinoma. The chain is built from TRBV30 and TRBJ2-7, with TRBD2 matching 11 bases. The CDR3 sequence is CACATSGKIKQYF. CDR3 in DNA: TGTGCCTGCGCGACTAGCGGGAAGATAAAGCAGTACTTC.